The present entry profiles one TCR beta chain with its context. Trimming took 2 bases from V and 4 from J, leaving 6 bases between them. Germline CDR1 GTSNPN, CDR2 SVGIG (reference sequence). There are 12 residues in the CDR3. This specimen comes from a study of blood T cell repertoires in COVID-19. TCRdb keeps only in-frame clones here, not all; method: immunoSEQ multiplex PCR. The profile shows about 260,000 clones, nearly 90% of them singletons. The sequenced sample was peripheral blood. This sequence was found in a human donor in a cohort sampled during active COVID-19. V and J are TRBV30 and TRBJ1-3; D is undetermined. For the CDR3, the DNA is TGTGCCTGGAGTCACCGGGGAAACACCATATATTTT. This gives the protein CAWSHRGNTIYF.